Described below is a single T cell receptor (beta chain) sequence and its context. Its specificity is not known. Germline CDR1 SGHTA, CDR2 FQGNSA. The ends were cut back, 5 bases at V and 0 bases at J, with 11 bases in the middle. This CDR3 spans 15 amino acids. These data originate in a study of cytotoxic CD8 clonotypes in ibrutinib-treated CLL. About 2.2 micrograms of genomic DNA came from cryopreserved PBMCs for TCR beta libraries. Measured with immunoSEQ multiplex PCR; TCRdb has only the in-frame clones, and not every one. The data show some 70,000 clones, about nine tenths seen once. Study-wide results and caveats: Rare overall, public clonotypes shrank or held steady under therapy. Baseline levels were approached again at progression, after clonality had risen at ibrutinib response.

The specimen comprised PBMCs, sampled after 12 months of ibrutinib treatment. The chain combines TRBV7-2 with TRBJ1-5; D gene uncertain. This receptor was identified in a human donor with chronic lymphocytic leukemia. The CDR3 DNA reads TGTGCCAGCAGCATCGGACGGAATAGCAATCAGCCCCAGCATTTT. Translated: CASSIGRNSNQPQHF.